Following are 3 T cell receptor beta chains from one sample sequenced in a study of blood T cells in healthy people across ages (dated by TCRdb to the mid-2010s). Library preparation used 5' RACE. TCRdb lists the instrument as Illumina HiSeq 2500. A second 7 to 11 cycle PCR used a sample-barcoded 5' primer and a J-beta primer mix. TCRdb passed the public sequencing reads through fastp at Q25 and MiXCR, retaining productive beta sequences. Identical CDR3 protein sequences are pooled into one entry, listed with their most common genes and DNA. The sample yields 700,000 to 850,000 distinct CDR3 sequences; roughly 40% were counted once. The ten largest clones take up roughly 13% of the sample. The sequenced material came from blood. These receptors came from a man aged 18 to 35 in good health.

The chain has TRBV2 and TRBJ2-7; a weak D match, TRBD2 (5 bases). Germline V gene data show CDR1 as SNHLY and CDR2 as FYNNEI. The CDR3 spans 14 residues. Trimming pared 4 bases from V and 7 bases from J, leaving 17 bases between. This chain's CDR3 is CASSGVARYNEQYF. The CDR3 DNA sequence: TGTGCCAGCAGTGGGGTAGCGCGGTACAATGAGCAGTACTTC.

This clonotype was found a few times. This chain's CDR3 is CASSLGLEEYEQYF. The DNA for the CDR3 is TGTGCCAGCAGCCTGGGACTAGAGGAATACGAGCAGTACTTC. V is TRBV5-6 and J is TRBJ2-7; 8 bases match TRBD2. V shed 4 bases and J 4 bases; nucleotides not matched to a gene: 7. Germline V gene sequence: CDR1 SGHDT, CDR2 YYEEEE. The CDR3 runs 14 residues.

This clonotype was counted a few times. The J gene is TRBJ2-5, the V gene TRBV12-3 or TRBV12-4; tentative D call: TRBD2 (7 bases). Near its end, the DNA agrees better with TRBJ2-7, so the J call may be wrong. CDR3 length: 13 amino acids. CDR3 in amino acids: CASSLGGGCEQYF. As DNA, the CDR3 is TGTGCCAGCAGTTTGGGAGGGGGATGCGAGCAGTACTTC.